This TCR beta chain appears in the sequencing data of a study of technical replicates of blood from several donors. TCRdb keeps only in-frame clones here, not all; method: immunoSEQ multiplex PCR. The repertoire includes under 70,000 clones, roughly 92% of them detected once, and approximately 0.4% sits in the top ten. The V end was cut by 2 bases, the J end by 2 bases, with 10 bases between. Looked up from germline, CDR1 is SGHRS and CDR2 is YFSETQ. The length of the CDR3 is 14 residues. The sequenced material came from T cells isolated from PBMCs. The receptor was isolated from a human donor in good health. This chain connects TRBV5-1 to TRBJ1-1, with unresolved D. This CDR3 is CASSFRHVNTEAFF. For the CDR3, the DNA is TGCGCCAGCAGCTTTAGACACGTTAACACTGAAGCTTTCTTT.